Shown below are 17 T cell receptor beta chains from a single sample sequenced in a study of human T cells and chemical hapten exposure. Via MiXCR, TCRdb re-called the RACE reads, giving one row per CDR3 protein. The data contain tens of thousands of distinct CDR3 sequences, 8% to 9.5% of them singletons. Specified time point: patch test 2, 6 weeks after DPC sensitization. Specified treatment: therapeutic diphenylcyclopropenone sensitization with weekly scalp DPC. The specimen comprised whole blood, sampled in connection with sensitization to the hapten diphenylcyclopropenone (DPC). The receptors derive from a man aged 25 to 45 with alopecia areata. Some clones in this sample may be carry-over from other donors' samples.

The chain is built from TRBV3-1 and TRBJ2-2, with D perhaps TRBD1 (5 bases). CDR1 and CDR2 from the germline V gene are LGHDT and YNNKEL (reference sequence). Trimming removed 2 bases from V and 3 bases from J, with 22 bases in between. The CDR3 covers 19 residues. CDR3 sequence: CASSQLRAGRSRDTGELFF. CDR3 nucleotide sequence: TGTGCCAGCAGCCAACTTAGGGCAGGGCGGTCCCGAGACACCGGGGAGCTGTTTTTT.

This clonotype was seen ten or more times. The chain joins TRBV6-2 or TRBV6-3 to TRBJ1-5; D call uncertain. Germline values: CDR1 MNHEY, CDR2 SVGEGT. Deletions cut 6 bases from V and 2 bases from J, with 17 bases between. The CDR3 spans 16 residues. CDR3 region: CASSPGPSFGNQPQHF. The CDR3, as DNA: TGTGCCAGCAGCCCCGGACCGTCTTTCGGCAATCAGCCCCAGCATTTT.

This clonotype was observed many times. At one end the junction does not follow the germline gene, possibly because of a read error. The CDR3 sequence is CASSNSAGQGFNQPQHF. The CDR3 nucleotides read TGTGCCAGCAGTAACTCAGCCGGACAGGGCTTCAATCAGCCCCAGCATTTT. This chain links TRBV6-2 or TRBV6-3 with TRBJ1-5, with 8 bases identical to TRBD1. This CDR3 region has 17 residues. Germline values: CDR1 MNHEY, CDR2 SVGEGT.

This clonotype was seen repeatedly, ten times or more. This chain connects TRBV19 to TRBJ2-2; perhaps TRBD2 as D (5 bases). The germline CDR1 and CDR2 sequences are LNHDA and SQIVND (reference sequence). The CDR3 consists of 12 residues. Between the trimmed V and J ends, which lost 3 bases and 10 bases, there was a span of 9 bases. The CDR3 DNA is TGTGCCAGTAGTATCGGGGAGAAGGAGCTGTTTTTT. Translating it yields CASSIGEKELFF.

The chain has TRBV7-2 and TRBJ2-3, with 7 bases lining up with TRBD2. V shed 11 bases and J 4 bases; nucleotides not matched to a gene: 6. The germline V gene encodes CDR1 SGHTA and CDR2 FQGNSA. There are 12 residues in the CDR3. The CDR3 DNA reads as TGTGCCGGCGGGGGAGCGGCAGATACGCAGTATTTT. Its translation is CAGGGAADTQYF.

The CDR3 region is CASSISTGANVLTF. Here the CDR3 DNA reads TGTGCCAGTAGTATAAGCACTGGGGCCAACGTCCTGACTTTC. The chain links TRBV19 to TRBJ2-6; D is unclear. With 2 bases removed from V and 2 bases from J, the gap between germline ends came to 4 bases. The CDR3 is 14 amino acids. Looked up from germline, CDR1 is LNHDA and CDR2 is SQIVND (reference sequence).

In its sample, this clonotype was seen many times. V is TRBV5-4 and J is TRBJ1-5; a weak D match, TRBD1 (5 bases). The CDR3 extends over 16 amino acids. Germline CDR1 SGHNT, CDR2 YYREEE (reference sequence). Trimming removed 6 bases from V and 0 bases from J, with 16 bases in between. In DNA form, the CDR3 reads TGTGCCAGCACCATGGGGCGGAGCTATAGCAATCAGCCCCAGCATTTT. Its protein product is CASTMGRSYSNQPQHF.

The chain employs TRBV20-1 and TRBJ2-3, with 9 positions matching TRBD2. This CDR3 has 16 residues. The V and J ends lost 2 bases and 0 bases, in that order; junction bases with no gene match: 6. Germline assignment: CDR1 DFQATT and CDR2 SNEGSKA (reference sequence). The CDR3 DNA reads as TGCAGTGCTAGAAAGTCTAGCGGGATCAGCACAGATACGCAGTATTTT. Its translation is CSARKSSGISTDTQYF.

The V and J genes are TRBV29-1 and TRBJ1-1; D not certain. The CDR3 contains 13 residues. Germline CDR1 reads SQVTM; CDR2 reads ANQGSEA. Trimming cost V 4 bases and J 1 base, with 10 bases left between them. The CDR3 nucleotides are TGCAGCGTTGCTCCGCGGCAGAACACTGAAGCTTTCTTT. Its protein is CSVAPRQNTEAFF.

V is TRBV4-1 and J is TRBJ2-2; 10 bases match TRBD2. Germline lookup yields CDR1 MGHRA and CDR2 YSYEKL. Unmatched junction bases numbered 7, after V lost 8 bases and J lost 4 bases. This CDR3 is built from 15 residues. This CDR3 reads CASGGAGGSTGELFF. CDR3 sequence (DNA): TGCGCCAGCGGGGGAGCGGGAGGGAGCACCGGGGAGCTGTTTTTT.

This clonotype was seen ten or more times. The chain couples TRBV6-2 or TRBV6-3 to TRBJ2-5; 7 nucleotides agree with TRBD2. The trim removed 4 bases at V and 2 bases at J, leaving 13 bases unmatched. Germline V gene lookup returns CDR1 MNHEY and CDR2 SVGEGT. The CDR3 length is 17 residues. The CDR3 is CASSFPPRSGAQETQYF. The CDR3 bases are TGTGCCAGCAGTTTCCCCCCCAGGAGCGGGGCACAAGAGACCCAGTACTTC.

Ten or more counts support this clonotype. CDR3 protein: CASSEAGRADTQYF. The CDR3 DNA reads as TGTGCCAGCAGCGAGGCGGGAAGGGCAGATACGCAGTATTTT. The chain combines TRBV9 with TRBJ2-3, with D possibly being TRBD2 (6 bases). V lost 3 bases, J lost 4 bases, and 12 bases lay in between. This CDR3 is 14 amino acids long. Germline V gene lookup returns CDR1 SGDLS and CDR2 YYNGEE. Based on the CDR3 plus reference TRBV9 and TRBJ2-3, the full variable domain is DSGVTQTPKHLITATGQRVTLRCSPRSGDLSVYWYQQSLDQGLQFLIQYYNGEERAKGNILERFSAQQFPDLHSELNLSSLELGDSALYFCASSEAGRADTQYFGPGTRLTVL.

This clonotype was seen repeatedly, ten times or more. Written as DNA, the CDR3 is TGTGCCAGCCGAGATGCACTAGCCAAAAACATTCAGTACTTC. This gives the protein CASRDALAKNIQYF. V gene TRBV2 combines with J gene TRBJ2-4; D is ambiguous. CDR1 is SNHLY, CDR2 FYNNEI, per germline. The germline V and J ends were trimmed by 8 bases and 0 bases, with 11 bases remaining between them. The length of the CDR3 is 14 residues.

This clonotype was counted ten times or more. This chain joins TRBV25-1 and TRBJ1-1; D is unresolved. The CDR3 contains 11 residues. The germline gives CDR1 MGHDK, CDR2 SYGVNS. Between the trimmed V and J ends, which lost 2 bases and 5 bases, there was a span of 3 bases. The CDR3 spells CASSERTEAFF. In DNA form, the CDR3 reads TGTGCCAGCAGTGAACGGACTGAAGCTTTCTTT.

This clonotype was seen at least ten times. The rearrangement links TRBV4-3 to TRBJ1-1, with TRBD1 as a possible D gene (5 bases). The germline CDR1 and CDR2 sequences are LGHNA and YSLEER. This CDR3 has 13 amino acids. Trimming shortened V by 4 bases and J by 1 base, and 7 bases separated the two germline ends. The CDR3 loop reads CASSRGWNTEAFF. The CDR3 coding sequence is TGCGCCAGCAGCCGGGGGTGGAACACTGAAGCTTTCTTT.

The CDR3 nucleotides are TGTGCCAGCAGCTTGCAGGGACAGGGAAGCGGCACTGAAGCTTTCTTT. Translating gives CASSLQGQGSGTEAFF. The chain links TRBV7-6 to TRBJ1-1, with TRBD1 matching 9 bases. Germline values: CDR1 SGHVS, CDR2 FNYEAQ. The ends lost 3 bases at V and 4 bases at J; junction bases unmatched: 9. The CDR3 contains 16 residues.

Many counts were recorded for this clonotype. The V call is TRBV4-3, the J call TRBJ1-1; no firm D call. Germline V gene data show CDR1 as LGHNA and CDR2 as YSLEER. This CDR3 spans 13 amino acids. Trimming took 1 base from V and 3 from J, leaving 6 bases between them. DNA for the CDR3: TGCGCCAGCAGCCAAGCACGCTACACTGAAGCTTTCTTT. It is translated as CASSQARYTEAFF.